This TCR beta chain was sequenced in a study of circulating and synovial CD4+ cells in juvenile arthritis (dated by TCRdb to between 2012 and 2015). Concerning the study at large: TCRbeta CDR3 repertoires of circulating HLA-DR+ CD4 T cells, bulk blood CD4 T cells and synovial CD4 T cells were compared within each patient. Repertoire sequencing aimed to confirm that a circulating synovial-like CD4 T cell subset was enriched in synovial clonotypes. Beyond this particular receptor, the publication reports: No difference between circulating pathogenic-like lymphocytes and bulk blood T cells was detected by traditional Vbeta family usage analysis. Because CPL samples and bulk blood CD4 samples differed in T cell genome counts by at least an order of magnitude, sample-size effects were addressed. Since overlap with synovium went up as sequencing depth increased, the measured fractions of shared clonotypes likely underestimated the full repertoire overlap. Synovial and circulating pathogenic-like lymphocyte repertoires were less diverse than bulk blood CD4 repertoires, and some CPL samples were as oligoclonal as synovium. Circulating pathogenic-like lymphocytes clustered together with synovial T cells and shared a substantially larger fraction of CDR3 sequences with synovium than bulk blood did.

The CDR3, cysteine through phenylalanine, is 15 amino acids long. The kept DNA is CDR3 alone, 45 bases in frame from the first base. According to the germline V gene, CDR1 reads MNHEY and CDR2 reads SVGAGI. Trimming costs V 4 bases and J 0 bases, and their ends lie 12 bases apart. The sequenced samples were obtained from patients with active juvenile idiopathic arthritis. Right after thawing, the cells went straight into sorting, and Live/Dead Fixable Near-IR Stain was used to exclude dead cells. Points on this clone: The antigen it binds to is not known. One base away there is no much larger clone; base qualities are not given.

Library construction relied on the immunoSEQ multiplex PCR assay. An external provider performed TCRbeta CDR3 sequencing as a commercial service. The authors' pipeline ran thus. Productive nucleotide sequences and amino acid sequences obtained through in silico translation were used in the analyses. Diversity was measured with Renyi entropy across alpha values, using the median of 200 repeated subsamples to equalise sample size. Pairwise repertoire distance was calculated as one minus the Chao-modified Jaccard index to correct for under-sampling and was used for clustering. Frequency-weighted overlap with synovial clonotypes was computed over 200 sample sizes, 200 draws without replacement each, and reported at the smaller sample's size. TCRdb took over this immuneACCESS table, retaining in-frame rearrangements with V and J assigned. Such tables are incomplete; in checked studies, under half of the missing clones stem from an unresolved V gene, and the remainder is unexplained. That table is the source of V, J and clone size, and D and trimming were worked out from the DNA. In this sample the table shows several thousand clones, about four fifths of which occur a single time. The biggest ten clones account for about 3.5% of the sample.

This sequence originates from a human donor with juvenile idiopathic arthritis. Recombination linked TRBV6-5 to TRBJ1-2, with TRBD1 perhaps the D gene, on 6 matching bases. The specimen sequenced was CD4+ T cells from synovial fluid. This receptor carries the CDR3 CASSFGTTANYGYTF. In nucleotides, the sequence is TGTGCCAGCAGTTTCGGGACAACCGCTAACTATGGCTACACCTTC.